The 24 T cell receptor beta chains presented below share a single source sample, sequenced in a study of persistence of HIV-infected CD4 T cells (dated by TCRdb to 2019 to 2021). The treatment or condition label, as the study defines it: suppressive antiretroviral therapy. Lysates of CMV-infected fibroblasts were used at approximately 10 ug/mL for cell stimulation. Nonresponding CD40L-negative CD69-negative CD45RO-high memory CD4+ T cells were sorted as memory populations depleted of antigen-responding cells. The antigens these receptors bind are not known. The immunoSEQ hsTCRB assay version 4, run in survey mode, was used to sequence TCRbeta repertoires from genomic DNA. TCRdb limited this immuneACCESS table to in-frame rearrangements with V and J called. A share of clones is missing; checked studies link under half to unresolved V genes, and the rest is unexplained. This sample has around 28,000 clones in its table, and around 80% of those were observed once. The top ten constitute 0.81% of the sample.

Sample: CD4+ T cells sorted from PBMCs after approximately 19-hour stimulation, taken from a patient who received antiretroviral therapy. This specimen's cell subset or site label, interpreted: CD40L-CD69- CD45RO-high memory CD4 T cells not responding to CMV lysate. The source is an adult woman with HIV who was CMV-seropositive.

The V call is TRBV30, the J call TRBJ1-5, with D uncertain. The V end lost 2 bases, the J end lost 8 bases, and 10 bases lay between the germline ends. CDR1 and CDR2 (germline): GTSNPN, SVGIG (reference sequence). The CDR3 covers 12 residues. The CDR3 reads CAWSRSLKPQHF. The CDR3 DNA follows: TGTGCCTGGAGTAGGTCACTCAAGCCCCAGCATTTT.

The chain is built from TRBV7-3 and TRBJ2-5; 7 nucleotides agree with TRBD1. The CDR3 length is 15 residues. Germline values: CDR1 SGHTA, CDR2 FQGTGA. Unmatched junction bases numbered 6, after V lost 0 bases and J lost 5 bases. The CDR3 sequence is CASSLTQGFGETQYF. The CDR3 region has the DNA TGTGCCAGCAGCTTAACACAGGGGTTCGGGGAGACCCAGTACTTC.

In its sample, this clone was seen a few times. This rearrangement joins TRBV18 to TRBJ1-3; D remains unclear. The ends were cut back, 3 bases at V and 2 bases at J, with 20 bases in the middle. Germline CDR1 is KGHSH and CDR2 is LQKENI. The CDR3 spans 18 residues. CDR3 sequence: CASSPSAGNSVAGNTIYF. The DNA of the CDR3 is TGTGCCAGCTCACCGTCGGCGGGAAATAGCGTGGCTGGAAACACCATATATTTT.

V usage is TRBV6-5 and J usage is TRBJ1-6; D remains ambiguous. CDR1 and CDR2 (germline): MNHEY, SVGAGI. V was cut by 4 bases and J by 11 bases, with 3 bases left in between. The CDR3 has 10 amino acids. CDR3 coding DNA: TGTGCCAGCAGTTGGCCACCCCTCCACTTT. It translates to CASSWPPLHF.

For the CDR3, the DNA is TGCAGCGTAGTTACAGGGGGCGGGTATGGCTACACCTTC. Amino acid sequence: CSVVTGGGYGYTF. The chain recombines TRBV29-1 with TRBJ1-2; 9 bases are shared with TRBD1. The ends lost 6 bases at V and 5 bases at J; junction bases unmatched: 7. CDR1 and CDR2 (germline): SQVTM, ANQGSEA. The CDR3 contains 13 residues.

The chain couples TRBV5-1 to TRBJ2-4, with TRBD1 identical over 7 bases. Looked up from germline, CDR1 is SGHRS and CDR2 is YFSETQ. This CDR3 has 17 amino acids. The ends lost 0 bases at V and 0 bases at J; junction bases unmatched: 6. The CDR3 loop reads CASSLGGTDRAKNIQYF. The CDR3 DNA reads TGCGCCAGCAGCTTGGGGGGGACAGATCGAGCCAAAAACATTCAGTACTTC.

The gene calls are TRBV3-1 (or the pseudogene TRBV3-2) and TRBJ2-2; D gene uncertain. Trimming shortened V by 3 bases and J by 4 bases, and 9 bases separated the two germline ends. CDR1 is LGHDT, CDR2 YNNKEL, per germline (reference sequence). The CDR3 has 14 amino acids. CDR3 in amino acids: CASSQEPTTGELFF. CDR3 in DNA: TGTGCCAGCAGCCAGGAACCTACCACCGGGGAGCTGTTTTTT.

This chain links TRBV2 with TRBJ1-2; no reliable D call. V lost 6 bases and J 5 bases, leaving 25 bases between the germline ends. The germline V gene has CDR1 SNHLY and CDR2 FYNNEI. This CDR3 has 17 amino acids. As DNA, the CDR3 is TGTGCCAGCAGCGAGGGCCTGAGGGTCATCTCCGTGTATGGCTACACCTTC. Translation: CASSEGLRVISVYGYTF.

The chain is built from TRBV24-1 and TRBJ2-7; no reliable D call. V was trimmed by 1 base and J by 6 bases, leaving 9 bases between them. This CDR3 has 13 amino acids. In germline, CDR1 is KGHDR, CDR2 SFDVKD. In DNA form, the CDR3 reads TGTGCCACCAGTGATTTAAATCAGCGCGAGCAGTACTTC. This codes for CATSDLNQREQYF.

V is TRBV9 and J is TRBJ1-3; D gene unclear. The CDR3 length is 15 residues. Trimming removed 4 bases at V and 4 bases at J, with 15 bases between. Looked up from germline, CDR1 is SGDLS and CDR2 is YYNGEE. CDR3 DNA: TGTGCCAGCAGCCCTAAATTGGGCGGGGGAAACACCATATATTTT. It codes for CASSPKLGGGNTIYF.

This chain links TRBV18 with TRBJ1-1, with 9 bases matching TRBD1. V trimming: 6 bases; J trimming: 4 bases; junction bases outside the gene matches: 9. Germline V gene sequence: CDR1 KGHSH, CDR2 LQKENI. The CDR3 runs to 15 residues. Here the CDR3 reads CASSESTGGRTEAFF. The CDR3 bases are TGTGCCAGCTCGGAATCGACAGGGGGACGCACTGAAGCTTTCTTT.

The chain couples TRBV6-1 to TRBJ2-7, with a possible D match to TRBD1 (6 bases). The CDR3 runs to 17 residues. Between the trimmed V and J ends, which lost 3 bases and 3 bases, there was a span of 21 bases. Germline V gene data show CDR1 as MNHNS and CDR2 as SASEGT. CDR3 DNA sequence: TGTGCCAGCAGTGATCCGGGTACCTACACAGGGAACTACGAGCAGTACGTC. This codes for CASSDPGTYTGNYEQYV.

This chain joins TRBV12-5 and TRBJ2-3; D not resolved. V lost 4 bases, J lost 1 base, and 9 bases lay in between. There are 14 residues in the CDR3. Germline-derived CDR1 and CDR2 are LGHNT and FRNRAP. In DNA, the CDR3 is TGTGCTAGTGGTTCAAAGGGCGGCACAGATACGCAGTATTTT. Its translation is CASGSKGGTDTQYF.

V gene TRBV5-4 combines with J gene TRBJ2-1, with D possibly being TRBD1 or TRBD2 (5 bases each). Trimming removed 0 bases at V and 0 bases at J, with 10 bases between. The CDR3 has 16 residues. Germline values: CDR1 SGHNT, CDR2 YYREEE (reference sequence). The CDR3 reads CASSLGGSISYNEQFF. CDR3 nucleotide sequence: TGTGCCAGCAGCTTGGGGGGGTCCATCTCCTACAATGAGCAGTTCTTC.

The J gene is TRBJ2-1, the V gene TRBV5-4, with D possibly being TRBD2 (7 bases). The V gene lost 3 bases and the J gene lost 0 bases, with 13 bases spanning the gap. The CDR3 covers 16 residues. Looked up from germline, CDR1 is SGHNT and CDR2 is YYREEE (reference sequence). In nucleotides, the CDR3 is TGTGCCAGCAGCTCCCGGGCGGGGGCCTCCTACAATGAGCAGTTCTTC. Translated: CASSSRAGASYNEQFF. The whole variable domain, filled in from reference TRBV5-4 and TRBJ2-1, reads ETGVTQSPTHLIKTRGQQVTLRCSSQSGHNTVSWYQQALGQGPQFIFQYYREEENGRGNFPPRFSGLQFPNYSSELNVNALELDDSALYLCASSSRAGASYNEQFFGPGTRLTVL.

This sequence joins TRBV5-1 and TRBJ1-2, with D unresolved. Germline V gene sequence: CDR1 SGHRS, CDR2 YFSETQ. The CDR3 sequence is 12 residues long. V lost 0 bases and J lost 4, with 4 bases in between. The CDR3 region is CASSLDSYGYTF. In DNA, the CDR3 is TGCGCCAGCAGCTTGGACAGCTATGGCTACACCTTC. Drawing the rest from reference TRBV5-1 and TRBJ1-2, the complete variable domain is KAGVTQTPRYLIKTRGQQVTLSCSPISGHRSVSWYQQTPGQGLQFLFEYFSETQRNKGNFPGRFSGRQFSNSRSEMNVSTLELGDSALYLCASSLDSYGYTFGSGTRLTVV.

CDR3 region: CASSFGGTTEAFF. The CDR3 nucleotides are TGTGCCAGCAGTTTTGGGGGGACCACTGAAGCTTTCTTT. The rearrangement joins TRBV12-3 or TRBV12-4 to TRBJ1-1; possible D gene TRBD1, 5 bases. The length of the CDR3 is 13 residues. The V and J ends lost 3 bases and 4 bases respectively, with 9 bases between them.

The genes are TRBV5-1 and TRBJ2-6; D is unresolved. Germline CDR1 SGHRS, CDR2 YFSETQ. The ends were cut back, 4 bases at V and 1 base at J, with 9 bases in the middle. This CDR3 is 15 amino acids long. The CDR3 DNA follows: TGCGCCAGCAGCCTTGACGGATCTGGGGCCAACGTCCTGACTTTC. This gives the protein CASSLDGSGANVLTF.

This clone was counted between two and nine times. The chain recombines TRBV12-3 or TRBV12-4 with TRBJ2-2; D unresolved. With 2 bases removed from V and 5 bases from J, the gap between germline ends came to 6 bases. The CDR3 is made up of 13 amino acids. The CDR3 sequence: CASSLRRTGELFF. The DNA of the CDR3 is TGTGCCAGCAGTTTAAGGCGGACCGGGGAGCTGTTTTTT.

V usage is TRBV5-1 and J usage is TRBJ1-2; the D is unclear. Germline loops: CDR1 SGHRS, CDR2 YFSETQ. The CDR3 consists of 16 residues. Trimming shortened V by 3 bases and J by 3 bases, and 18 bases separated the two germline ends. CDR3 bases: TGCGCCAGCAGCTCAAGCCCAGGCGAGATCCACTATGGCTACACCTTC. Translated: CASSSSPGEIHYGYTF.

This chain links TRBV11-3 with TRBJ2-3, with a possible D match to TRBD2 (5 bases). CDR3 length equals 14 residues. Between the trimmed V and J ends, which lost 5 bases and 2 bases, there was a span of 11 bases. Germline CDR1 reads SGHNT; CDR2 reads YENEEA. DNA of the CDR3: TGTGCCAGCAGCCAAGGACTGAACACAGATACGCAGTATTTT. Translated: CASSQGLNTDTQYF. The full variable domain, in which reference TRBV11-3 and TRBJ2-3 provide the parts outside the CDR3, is EAGVVQSPRYKIIEKKQPVAFWCNPISGHNTLYWYLQNLGQGPELLIRYENEEAVDDSQLPKDRFSAERLKGVDSTLKIQPAELGDSAVYLCASSQGLNTDTQYFGPGTRLTVL.

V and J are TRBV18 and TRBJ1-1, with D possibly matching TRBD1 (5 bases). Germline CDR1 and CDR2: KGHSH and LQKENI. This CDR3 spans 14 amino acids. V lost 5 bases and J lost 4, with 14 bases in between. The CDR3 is CASSSQGRGTEAFF. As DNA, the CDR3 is TGTGCCAGCTCATCTCAGGGAAGGGGCACTGAAGCTTTCTTT.

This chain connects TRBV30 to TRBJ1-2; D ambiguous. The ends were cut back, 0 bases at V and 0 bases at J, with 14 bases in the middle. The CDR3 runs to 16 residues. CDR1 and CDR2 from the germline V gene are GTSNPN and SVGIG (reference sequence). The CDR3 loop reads CAWSVMSVLTNYGYTF. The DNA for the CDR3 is TGTGCCTGGAGTGTAATGAGTGTCTTGACTAACTATGGCTACACCTTC.

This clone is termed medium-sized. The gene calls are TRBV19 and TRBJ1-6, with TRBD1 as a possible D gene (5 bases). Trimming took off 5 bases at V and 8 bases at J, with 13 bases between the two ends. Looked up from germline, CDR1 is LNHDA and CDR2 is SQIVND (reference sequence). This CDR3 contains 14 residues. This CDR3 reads CASSSSPGDSPLHF. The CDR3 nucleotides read TGTGCCAGTAGTTCATCCCCGGGGGATTCACCCCTCCACTTT. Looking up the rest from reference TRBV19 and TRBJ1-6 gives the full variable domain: DGGITQSPKYLFRKEGQNVTLSCEQNLNHDAMYWYRQDPGQGLRLIYYSQIVNDFQKGDIAEGYSVSREKKESFPLTVTSAQKNPTAFYLCASSSSPGDSPLHFGNGTRLTVT.